Listed here are 8 T cell receptor beta chains from one sample, sequenced in a study of patients and donors after allogeneic stem cell transplantation. In TCRdb, the RT-PCR reads were re-called with MiXCR into one record per CDR3 protein. The sample has approximately 430,000 distinct CDR3 sequences, under 20% seen once; the top ten hold around 7.9%. The material sequenced was blood, either unsorted or a sorted T cell fraction (not recorded which). The source of these receptors is a human donor who was either an allogeneic HSCT recipient or a stem cell or donor lymphocyte infusion donor (not recorded which). It is not recorded whose cells these are; they may come from a transplant donor.

V usage is TRBV12-3 or TRBV12-4 and J usage is TRBJ2-3; D might be TRBD2 (6 bases). V lost 3 bases and J 2 bases, leaving 9 bases between the germline ends. The CDR3 is 14 residues long. The CDR3 DNA reads as TGTGCCAGCAGTTTGGAGGGTTACACAGATACGCAGTATTTT. Translated, it gives CASSLEGYTDTQYF.

This clonotype was found many times. V and J are TRBV29-1 and TRBJ2-1; D not certain. Trimming shortened V by 4 bases and J by 4 bases, and 5 bases separated the two germline ends. The CDR3 has 11 amino acids. CDR1 and CDR2 (germline): SQVTM, ANQGSEA. CDR3 in DNA: TGCAGCGTTGGCGGATACAATGAGCAGTTCTTC. Residues: CSVGGYNEQFF.

This clonotype was detected ten times or more. The chain combines TRBV5-1 with TRBJ1-2; no clear D gene. Germline lookup yields CDR1 SGHRS and CDR2 YFSETQ. The CDR3 loop spans 16 amino acids. V was pared by 4 bases and J by 0 bases, with 16 bases between. The CDR3 reads CASSINGWEANYGYTF. The CDR3 coding sequence is TGCGCCAGCAGCATCAATGGGTGGGAGGCTAACTATGGCTACACCTTC.

The chain couples TRBV11-1 to TRBJ2-4; no firm D call. The germline V gene has CDR1 SGHAT and CDR2 FQDESV (reference sequence). Trimming took 5 bases from V and 0 from J, leaving 8 bases between them. This CDR3 region has 14 residues. The CDR3 bases are TGTGCCAGCAGCCCCCGGCAAGCCAAAAACATTCAGTACTTC. Its protein product is CASSPRQAKNIQYF.

This clonotype was detected a few times. CDR3 residues: CASSEPHEQYF. CDR3 nucleotides: TGTGCCAGCAGTGAACCCCACGAGCAGTACTTC. The rearrangement uses TRBV6-1 and TRBJ2-7; D ambiguous. CDR3 length: 11 amino acids. Trimming removed 2 bases at V and 5 bases at J, with 4 bases between. CDR1 is MNHNS and CDR2 is SASEGT in the germline V gene.

This chain connects TRBV2 to TRBJ1-2; D not resolved. The CDR3 runs 14 residues. The germline V and J ends were trimmed by 1 base and 1 base, with 7 bases remaining between them. The germline CDR1 and CDR2 sequences are SNHLY and FYNNEI. In DNA form, the CDR3 reads TGTGCCAGCAGTGAAGAGGTACTTAACTATGGCTACACCTTC. This encodes CASSEEVLNYGYTF.

The chain joins TRBV7-6 to TRBJ2-7; the match to TRBD1 covers 9 bases. With V trimmed by 6 bases and J by 2 bases, 11 bases remained unmatched. This CDR3 has 16 amino acids. In germline, CDR1 is SGHVS, CDR2 FNYEAQ. The CDR3 sequence is CASSRFGDRATYEQYF. The CDR3 nucleotides are TGTGCCAGCAGTCGGTTCGGGGACAGGGCAACCTACGAGCAGTACTTC.

V is TRBV7-8 and J is TRBJ2-2; tentatively, D is TRBD1 or TRBD2 (6 bases each). This CDR3 region has 14 residues. Looked up from germline, CDR1 is SGHVS and CDR2 is FQNEAQ. The ends were cut back, 8 bases at V and 8 bases at J, with 18 bases in the middle. The CDR3 region is CASLGSRGAGELFF. CDR3 sequence (DNA): TGTGCCAGCTTGGGGAGTAGGGGGGCAGGGGAGCTGTTTTTT.